A single sample gave rise to the 3 T cell receptor beta chains below, sequenced in a study of T-cell memory formation after mild COVID-19. Each CDR3 protein is one row after TCRdb ran MiXCR on the 5' RACE reads. Of 350,000 to 450,000 distinct CDR3 sequences in the sample, 25% to 30% were seen once. Sample: PBMCs or a T cell subset sorted from them (not recorded which). The receptors originated from an adult woman who had mild COVID-19 (a few samples of this study predate the infection). Cell type and time point are not known.

The chain couples TRBV5-5 to TRBJ1-6; 8 positions match TRBD1. V was clipped by 4 bases and J by 5 bases; unmatched bases: 2. The germline gives CDR1 SGHKS, CDR2 YYEKEE (reference sequence). CDR3 length: 14 amino acids. The CDR3 DNA sequence: TGTGCCAGCAGCCGACAGGGGAATAATTCACCCCTCCACTTT. Translating it yields CASSRQGNNSPLHF.

The rearrangement uses TRBV5-1 and TRBJ1-1, with TRBD1 identical over 8 bases. With 0 bases clipped from V and 4 bases from J, the junction kept 8 bases outside the gene matches. Germline V gene lookup returns CDR1 SGHRS and CDR2 YFSETQ. This CDR3 region has 16 residues. The DNA of the CDR3 is TGCGCCAGCAGCTTGGAGGACGCAGGGGGCTTCACTGAAGCTTTCTTT. Its protein is CASSLEDAGGFTEAFF.

The genes are TRBV6-5 and TRBJ2-2; TRBD1 agrees at 7 bases. Germline trimming cut 1 base from V and 7 bases from J; bases unmatched to any gene: 12. The length of the CDR3 is 17 residues. Germline CDR1 is MNHEY and CDR2 is SVGAGI. This CDR3 reads CASSYWARQGKSGELFF. The DNA of the CDR3 is TGTGCCAGCAGTTACTGGGCCCGACAGGGCAAGAGCGGGGAGCTGTTTTTT.